One and the same sample provided the 32 T cell receptor beta chains below, sequenced in a study of T cell repertoires in cytomegalovirus infection. TCRdb reprocessed the reads via MiXCR and lists one record per CDR3 protein. The sample contains more than 85,000 distinct CDR3 sequences, more than 20% of which appear only once. Sequenced: CD8+ T cells from PBMCs. These receptors all stem from a human donor in good health (CMV status not recorded). Some clones in this sample may be carry-over from other donors' samples.

The rearrangement joins TRBV28 to TRBJ1-1, with a tentative D call TRBD1 (5 bases). Germline CDR1 MDHEN, CDR2 SYDVKM. The CDR3 sequence is 12 residues long. This chain's CDR3 is CVILGGGAEAFF. As DNA, the CDR3 is TGTGTCATCCTGGGGGGTGGGGCTGAAGCTTTCTTT.

The V gene is TRBV6-2 or TRBV6-3, the J gene TRBJ1-1; D is unclear. Germline assignment: CDR1 MNHEY and CDR2 SVGEGT. The V gene lost 6 bases and the J gene lost 0 bases, with 11 bases spanning the gap. CDR3 length: 14 amino acids. The CDR3 loop is CASRRTEVNTEAFF. DNA of the CDR3: TGTGCCAGCAGGAGGACGGAAGTGAACACTGAAGCTTTCTTT.

In its sample, this clonotype was seen a few times. The rearrangement joins TRBV28 to TRBJ1-5; D gene ambiguous. Germline V lookup: CDR1 MDHEN, CDR2 SYDVKM. This CDR3 spans 11 amino acids. V was shortened by 4 bases and J by 5 bases, with 3 bases between the two germline ends. CDR3 sequence reads: CASSSDQPQHF. As DNA, the CDR3 is TGTGCCAGCAGTTCCGATCAGCCCCAGCATTTT.

The V gene is TRBV20-1, the J gene TRBJ1-1; no clear D. Germline CDR1 and CDR2: DFQATT and SNEGSKA (reference sequence). Trimming took 6 bases from V and 3 from J, leaving 11 bases between them. CDR3 size: 12 residues. The chain's CDR3 is CSAEGLDTEAFF. CDR3 DNA sequence: TGCAGTGCCGAAGGGTTGGACACTGAAGCTTTCTTT.

This clonotype has just a few counts. This sequence joins TRBV30 and TRBJ1-1, with TRBD1 matching over 7 bases. Unmatched junction bases numbered 4, after V lost 2 bases and J lost 7 bases. Per the germline V gene, CDR1 is GTSNPN and CDR2 is SVGIG (reference sequence). The CDR3 is 12 residues long. The CDR3 spells CAWSLGGVEAFF. The CDR3, as DNA: TGTGCCTGGAGTCTAGGGGGCGTTGAAGCTTTCTTT.

The chain is built from TRBV29-1 and TRBJ2-2; the match to TRBD1 covers 7 bases. V lost 0 bases to trimming and J lost 7 bases; unmatched junction nucleotides: 8. Germline values: CDR1 SQVTM, CDR2 ANQGSEA. This CDR3 spans 15 amino acids. The CDR3: CSVEDLSRGIGELFF. The CDR3 DNA sequence: TGCAGCGTTGAAGATCTCTCCAGGGGGATCGGGGAGCTGTTTTTT.

This clonotype was recorded a few times. The chain carries TRBV4-3 and TRBJ2-7; possible D gene TRBD1, 5 bases. Trimming removed 0 bases at V and 0 bases at J, with 9 bases between. The germline gives CDR1 LGHNA, CDR2 YSLEER. The CDR3 runs 15 residues. The chain's CDR3 is CASSQEGAGSYEQYF. CDR3 nucleotides: TGCGCCAGCAGCCAAGAAGGGGCCGGCTCCTACGAGCAGTACTTC.

The chain carries TRBV27 and TRBJ2-2; no clear D gene. This CDR3 is built from 12 residues. Trimming removed 5 bases at V and 3 bases at J, with 4 bases between. CDR1 MNHEY and CDR2 SMNVEV come from the germline V gene (reference sequence). The CDR3 loop reads CASSGDTGELFF. CDR3 sequence (DNA): TGTGCCAGCAGTGGAGACACCGGGGAGCTGTTTTTT.

The gene calls are TRBV7-2 and TRBJ1-2; 8 bases are shared with TRBD1. The CDR3 has 13 amino acids. J gave up 8 bases and V 4 bases, and 6 bases lay outside the gene matches. In germline, CDR1 is SGHTA, CDR2 FQGNSA. The CDR3: CASSSGQVLGYTF. DNA of the CDR3: TGTGCCAGCAGCTCGGGACAGGTTCTAGGCTACACCTTC.

The chain couples TRBV7-9 to TRBJ2-7; TRBD2 aligns across 12 bases. Trimming cost V 6 bases and J 7 bases; bases outside gene matches: 10. Germline V gene lookup returns CDR1 SEHNR and CDR2 FQNEAQ (reference sequence). This CDR3 contains 15 residues. CDR3 protein: CASRDLAGGPPEQYF. CDR3 nucleotides: TGTGCCAGCAGGGACCTAGCGGGGGGGCCGCCGGAGCAGTACTTC.

This sequence joins TRBV5-4 and TRBJ1-1, with 8 bases matching TRBD1. Germline V CDR1 and CDR2: SGHNT, YYREEE (reference sequence). V lost 0 bases and J lost 5; bases outside the gene matches: 6. This CDR3 is 15 amino acids long. CDR3 DNA: TGTGCCAGCAGCTTGGTCCAGGGGGCAAGTACTGAAGCTTTCTTT. It translates to CASSLVQGASTEAFF.

About this clonotype itself: This clone may be a read error of a much larger clone one base away. Since the CDR3 does not end with the conserved phenylalanine or tryptophan, this likely comes from a read error. The chain joins TRBV4-2 to TRBJ2-2; tentatively, D is TRBD2 (6 bases). Per germline, CDR1 LGHNA and CDR2 YNFKEQ. With 3 bases removed from V and 4 bases from J, the gap between germline ends came to 12 bases. There are 15 residues in the CDR3. The CDR3 nucleotides are TGTGCCAGCAGCCAGGGGCAGGGAGGCACCGGGGAGCTGTTTTCT. This gives the protein CASSQGQGGTGELFS.

The chain is built from TRBV6-2 or TRBV6-3 and TRBJ2-2; D ambiguous. Trimming left V 6 bases short and J 1 base short, with 12 bases between. Germline CDR1 and CDR2: MNHEY and SVGEGT. CDR3 length equals 15 residues. In DNA, the CDR3 is TGTGCCAGCAGGCTGCATAGATGGAACACCGGGGAGCTGTTTTTT. Translation: CASRLHRWNTGELFF.

This clonotype appeared once. This chain uses TRBV7-4 with TRBJ2-7; D gene ambiguous. Trimming stripped 3 bases from V and 1 base from J, with 7 bases between. In germline, CDR1 is SGHVT, CDR2 SQSDAQ. The CDR3 sequence is 13 residues long. CDR3: CASSFTASYEQYF. CDR3 nucleotides: TGTGCCAGCAGCTTCACGGCTTCCTACGAGCAGTACTTC. Drawing the rest from reference TRBV7-4 and TRBJ2-7, the complete variable domain is GAGVSQSPRYKVAKRGRDVALRCDSISGHVTLYWYRQTLGQGSEVLTYSQSDAQRDKSGRPSGRFSAERPERSVSTLKIQRTEQGDSAVYLCASSFTASYEQYFGPGTRLTVT.

The V call is TRBV10-1, the J call TRBJ2-3; 10 positions agree with TRBD2. There are 18 residues in the CDR3. The trim removed 2 bases at V and 1 base at J, leaving 9 bases unmatched. CDR1 and CDR2 (germline): WNHNN, SYGVQD (reference sequence). The chain's CDR3 is CASSELPSGRGGTDTQYF. The CDR3 DNA follows: TGCGCCAGCAGTGAGCTCCCTAGCGGGAGAGGAGGCACAGATACGCAGTATTTT.

This chain uses TRBV6-2 or TRBV6-3 with TRBJ2-7; tentative D call: TRBD2 (6 bases). Trimming cost V 4 bases and J 3 bases, with 16 bases left between them. CDR1 MNHEY and CDR2 SVGEGT come from the germline V gene. The CDR3 is 15 amino acids. The CDR3 protein is CASSLFGGKGYEQYF. CDR3 nucleotide sequence: TGTGCCAGCAGTTTATTCGGAGGGAAAGGCTACGAGCAGTACTTC.

V and J are TRBV19 and TRBJ1-5; the D is unclear. V was shortened by 3 bases and J by 0 bases, with 9 bases between the two germline ends. The germline V gene encodes CDR1 LNHDA and CDR2 SQIVND (reference sequence). The CDR3 length is 15 residues. The CDR3 bases are TGTGCCAGTAGTATCGGAGGGTATAGCAATCAGCCCCAGCATTTT. Translated: CASSIGGYSNQPQHF. Supplemented by reference TRBV19 and TRBJ1-5, the full variable domain reads DGGITQSPKYLFRKEGQNVTLSCEQNLNHDAMYWYRQDPGQGLRLIYYSQIVNDFQKGDIAEGYSVSREKKESFPLTVTSAQKNPTAFYLCASSIGGYSNQPQHFGDGTRLSIL.

This clonotype was counted between two and nine times. The chain recombines TRBV2 with TRBJ2-7, with D hard to call. Between the trimmed V and J ends, which lost 2 bases and 0 bases, there was a span of 11 bases. This CDR3 is 15 amino acids long. The germline CDR1 and CDR2 sequences are SNHLY and FYNNEI. The CDR3 spells CASSELADSSYEQYF. CDR3 DNA sequence: TGTGCCAGCAGTGAATTGGCAGATAGCTCCTACGAGCAGTACTTC. The full variable domain, rest sourced from reference TRBV2 and TRBJ2-7, is EPEVTQTPSHQVTQMGQEVILRCVPISNHLYFYWYRQILGQKVEFLVSFYNNEISEKSEIFDDQFSVERPDGSNFTLKIRSTKLEDSAMYFCASSELADSSYEQYFGPGTRLTVT.

This clonotype has a handful of counts. The CDR3 coding sequence is TGTGCCAGCAGCTTGTGGTCCGGGGACGAGCAGTACTTC. Amino acids: CASSLWSGDEQYF. The V call is TRBV5-4, the J call TRBJ2-7, with a tentative D call TRBD2 (5 bases). The CDR3 is 13 amino acids. Looked up from germline, CDR1 is SGHNT and CDR2 is YYREEE (reference sequence). V was shortened by 1 base and J by 5 bases, with 10 bases between the two germline ends.

This clonotype was counted ten times or more. This chain uses TRBV7-6 with TRBJ2-3; possibly TRBD1 for D (5 bases). Germline CDR1 and CDR2: SGHVS and FNYEAQ. Trimming shortened V by 2 bases and J by 0 bases, and 9 bases separated the two germline ends. The length of the CDR3 is 15 residues. CDR3 in DNA: TGTGCCAGCAGCTTATCGGCAGGGAGCACAGATACGCAGTATTTT. This translates into CASSLSAGSTDTQYF.

This clonotype was seen a handful of times. V usage is TRBV7-8 and J usage is TRBJ2-3; unclear D gene. CDR1 is SGHVS and CDR2 is FQNEAQ in the germline V gene. V was cut by 2 bases and J by 3 bases, with 9 bases left in between. This CDR3 region has 14 residues. The DNA for the CDR3 is TGTGCCAGCAGCTTAAGTCAATCGACAGATACGCAGTATTTT. Amino acid sequence: CASSLSQSTDTQYF.

At least ten counts were recorded for this clonotype. The chain links TRBV7-2 to TRBJ2-7; perhaps TRBD1 as D (5 bases). V gave up 4 bases and J gave up 5 bases, with 12 bases separating them. The CDR3 spans 13 residues. CDR1 and CDR2 from the germline V gene are SGHTA and FQGNSA. The CDR3 DNA reads as TGTGCCAGCAGCTCGGACACCTACGACGAGCAGTACTTC. This translates into CASSSDTYDEQYF. Filled out from reference TRBV7-2 and TRBJ2-7, the complete variable domain reads GAGVSQSPSNKVTEKGKDVELRCDPISGHTALYWYRQSLGQGLEFLIYFQGNSAPDKSGLPSDRFSAERTGGSVSTLTIQRTQQEDSAVYLCASSSDTYDEQYFGPGTRLTVT.

A word on this clonotype: The final CDR3 position lacks the conserved phenylalanine or tryptophan, pointing to a likely read error. It is unclear where the CDR3 begins or ends on the DNA, so no DNA is shown, and the CDR3 is as TCRdb lists it. The rearrangement uses TRBV7-8 and TRBJ1-2. The CDR3 extends over 12 residues, inclusive of both ends. Germline V CDR1 and CDR2: SGHVS, FQNEAQ. The CDR3 spells CASTSPGLRTSL.

This clonotype showed up many times. The chain couples TRBV28 to TRBJ2-1; a possible D gene is TRBD1 (6 bases). CDR1 and CDR2 (germline): MDHEN, SYDVKM. This CDR3 comprises 14 residues. The V end was cut by 2 bases, the J end by 8 bases, with 13 bases between. The CDR3 loop reads CASSLDTGLDEQFF. CDR3 DNA sequence: TGTGCCAGCAGTTTAGACACAGGGTTGGATGAGCAGTTCTTC. Together with reference TRBV28 and TRBJ2-1, the CDR3 gives the full variable domain: DVKVTQSSRYLVKRTGEKVFLECVQDMDHENMFWYRQDPGLGLRLIYFSYDVKMKEKGDIPEGYSVSREKKERFSLILESASTNQTSMYLCASSLDTGLDEQFFGPGTRLTVL.

This clonotype occurred many times. This chain uses TRBV6-1 with TRBJ1-3, with D perhaps matching TRBD1 (6 bases). Germline values: CDR1 MNHNS, CDR2 SASEGT. The CDR3 has 17 residues. V was clipped by 5 bases and J by 4 bases, with 21 bases between them. CDR3 sequence: CASSPILGATAGNTIYF. The CDR3 coding sequence is TGTGCCAGCAGTCCCATCCTGGGGGCCACGGCGGGAAACACCATATATTTT.

The chain carries TRBV7-9 and TRBJ1-1, with 12 bases matching TRBD1. Looked up from germline, CDR1 is SEHNR and CDR2 is FQNEAQ (reference sequence). The CDR3 runs 16 residues. Trimming at V came to 5 bases and at J to 4 bases, leaving 8 bases not matched to a gene. The CDR3 region is CASSNRDRGPGTEAFF. The DNA for the CDR3 is TGTGCCAGCAGCAACCGGGACAGGGGGCCAGGCACTGAAGCTTTCTTT.

This clonotype has a handful of counts. The chain couples TRBV28 to TRBJ2-5; D ambiguous. V was trimmed by 6 bases and J by 2 bases, leaving 10 bases between them. The CDR3 spans 13 residues. The V gene's germline CDR1 is MDHEN and CDR2 SYDVKM. Written as DNA, the CDR3 is TGTGCCAGCAGGGATACCCTTCAAGAGACCCAGTACTTC. Residues: CASRDTLQETQYF.

Comments on this clonotype: At one end, the junction sequence differs from germline, possibly due to a read error. The J gene is TRBJ2-1, the V gene TRBV5-4; D remains ambiguous. The CDR3 length is 15 residues. CDR1 and CDR2 (germline): SGHNT, YYREEE (reference sequence). Here the CDR3 reads CGSSLSGGRDNEQFF. Here the CDR3 DNA reads TGTGGCAGCAGCTTGAGTGGCGGTAGAGACAATGAGCAGTTCTTC. Based on the CDR3 plus reference TRBV5-4 and TRBJ2-1, the full variable domain is ETGVTQSPTHLIKTRGQQVTLRCSSQSGHNTVSWYQQALGQGPQFIFQYYREEENGRGNFPPRFSGLQFPNYSSELNVNALELDDSALYLCGSSLSGGRDNEQFFGPGTRLTVL.

This clonotype came up many times. The CDR3 is CASSLAWGGAYEQYF. The DNA for the CDR3 is TGTGCCAGCAGCTTAGCGTGGGGGGGGGCATACGAGCAGTACTTC. The chain is built from TRBV7-2 and TRBJ2-7; weak D call: TRBD2 (7 bases). This CDR3 is built from 15 residues. V was clipped by 0 bases and J by 4 bases, with 13 bases between them. The germline V gene encodes CDR1 SGHTA and CDR2 FQGNSA. Complete variable domain (other parts from reference TRBV7-2 and TRBJ2-7): GAGVSQSPSNKVTEKGKDVELRCDPISGHTALYWYRQSLGQGLEFLIYFQGNSAPDKSGLPSDRFSAERTGGSVSTLTIQRTQQEDSAVYLCASSLAWGGAYEQYFGPGTRLTVT.

The V gene is TRBV30, the J gene TRBJ1-1, with a tentative D call TRBD1 (5 bases). The CDR3 runs 14 residues. Trimming stripped 4 bases from V and 1 base from J, with 13 bases between. The germline V gene has CDR1 GTSNPN and CDR2 SVGIG (reference sequence). The chain's CDR3 is CAWIQVGGNTEAFF. CDR3 DNA sequence: TGTGCCTGGATACAGGTCGGGGGGAACACTGAAGCTTTCTTT. The whole variable domain, remainder taken from reference TRBV30 and TRBJ1-1, is SQTIHQWPATLVQPVGSPLSLECTVEGTSNPNLYWYRQAAGRGLQLLFYSVGIGQISSEVPQNLSASRPQDRQFILSSKKLLLSDSGFYLCAWIQVGGNTEAFFGQGTRLTVV.

This chain uses TRBV20-1 with TRBJ2-7; TRBD1 matches 8 bases. The junction had 10 bases not matched to a gene; V was cut back by 0 bases and J by 0 bases. The CDR3 is made up of 17 amino acids. Germline-derived CDR1 and CDR2 are DFQATT and SNEGSKA (reference sequence). In DNA form, the CDR3 reads TGCAGTGCTAGAGATGGGTTCTGGGGACAGGACTCCTACGAGCAGTACTTC. This translates into CSARDGFWGQDSYEQYF.

This clonotype occurred a few times. The rearrangement joins TRBV28 to TRBJ2-7; tentatively, D is TRBD2 (7 bases). The germline gives CDR1 MDHEN, CDR2 SYDVKM. The CDR3 runs 15 residues. The V and J ends lost 3 bases and 5 bases respectively, with 17 bases between them. The CDR3 DNA is TGTGCCAGCAGTTTGGCCCCCCGCGGGGGCGACGAGCAGTACTTC. This gives the protein CASSLAPRGGDEQYF.